One sample yielded the 23 T cell receptor beta chains listed below, sequenced in a study of control samples from healthy donors and cancer patients (dated by TCRdb to the early 2020s). Library generation was performed with the immunoSEQ multiplex PCR assay. Here the immuneACCESS table is served through TCRdb, limited to in-frame sequences with V and J called. Missing clones are a known gap in these copies; in checked studies unresolved V genes cover under half, and the rest lacks a known reason. Present in this sample are some 150,000 clones, 85% to 95% of which were seen just once. Approximately 2.5% of the sample is held by the ten biggest clonotypes. Sequenced sample: blood. These receptors all stem from a man aged 45-60 years in good health.

The chain couples TRBV5-8 to TRBJ2-3; 13 bases are a match to TRBD2. The CDR3 sequence is 17 residues long. The J segment lost 3 bases and the V segment lost 4 bases, leaving 8 bases of the junction unmatched. The germline V gene has CDR1 SGHTS and CDR2 YDEGEE. In DNA, the CDR3 is TGTGCCAGCAGCCCAACTAGCGGGAGGGCCGGTACAGATACGCAGTATTTT. It is translated as CASSPTSGRAGTDTQYF.

The V gene is TRBV3-1 (or the pseudogene TRBV3-2), the J gene TRBJ2-5; TRBD2 matches at 7 bases. The CDR3 has 14 amino acids. Trimming at V came to 7 bases and at J to 5 bases, leaving 10 bases not matched to a gene. The germline CDR1 and CDR2 sequences are LGHDT and YNNKEL (reference sequence). In nucleotides, the CDR3 is TGTGCCAGCACCAATACTAGCGTGGGGGAGACCCAGTACTTC. This codes for CASTNTSVGETQYF.

V is TRBV3-1 (or the pseudogene TRBV3-2) and J is TRBJ2-7; TRBD1 is a possible D gene (6 bases). The V gene lost 2 bases and the J gene lost 2 bases, with 10 bases spanning the gap. This CDR3 has 14 residues. The germline gives CDR1 LGHDT, CDR2 YNNKEL (reference sequence). DNA of the CDR3: TGTGCCAGCAGCCAACCGGGACACCCCTACGAGCAGTACTTC. Its translation is CASSQPGHPYEQYF.

This clone was detected once. The genes are TRBV20-1 and TRBJ2-5, with unresolved D. Trimming took 3 bases from V and 0 from J, leaving 8 bases between them. This CDR3 has 13 residues. Germline CDR1 reads DFQATT; CDR2 reads SNEGSKA (reference sequence). The DNA of the CDR3 is TGCAGTGCTAGTTTCCGGGACCAAGAGACCCAGTACTTC. Translation: CSASFRDQETQYF.

This clone has only a few counts. The chain carries TRBV3-1 (or the pseudogene TRBV3-2) and TRBJ1-2; D might be TRBD1 (5 bases). The CDR3 runs to 15 residues. Trimming stripped 3 bases from V and 0 bases from J, with 11 bases between. CDR1 is LGHDT, CDR2 YNNKEL, per germline (reference sequence). CDR3 region: CASSQGTVANYGYTF. CDR3 bases: TGTGCCAGCAGCCAGGGGACTGTAGCTAACTATGGCTACACCTTC.

This clone was counted only a few times. This sample includes further DNA sequences coding for the same CDR3. The chain links TRBV19 to TRBJ1-1; D is possibly TRBD1 (5 bases). The CDR3 totals 15 residues. The V end lost 1 base, the J end lost 4 bases, and 13 bases lay between the germline ends. Looked up from germline, CDR1 is LNHDA and CDR2 is SQIVND (reference sequence). The CDR3 region is CASSIVSTGGTEAFF. CDR3 nucleotide sequence: TGTGCCAGTAGTATAGTAAGTACTGGGGGCACTGAAGCTTTCTTT.

CDR3 sequence: CASRSGGIADTQYF. CDR3 sequence (DNA): TGTGCCAGCAGGTCCGGCGGGATTGCAGATACGCAGTATTTT. This chain connects TRBV6-5 to TRBJ2-3, with D perhaps TRBD2 (6 bases). The CDR3 length is 14 residues. The germline V gene encodes CDR1 MNHEY and CDR2 SVGAGI. Deletions cut 6 bases from V and 4 bases from J, with 14 bases between.

About this clone itself: Compared with germline, one end of the junction differs, possibly owing to a read error. The chain uses TRBV19 and TRBJ2-1; D remains unclear. Per germline, CDR1 LNHDA and CDR2 SQIVND (reference sequence). The CDR3 spans 11 residues. The CDR3 bases are TGTGCCAGTATGCTCTACGATGAGCAGTTCTTC. This encodes CASMLYDEQFF.

This clone was seen ten or more times. The chain uses TRBV2 and TRBJ1-1, with a tentative D call TRBD1 (5 bases). V dropped 6 bases and J dropped 4 bases, with 15 bases sitting between them. The CDR3 spans 14 residues. CDR1 SNHLY and CDR2 FYNNEI come from the germline V gene. The CDR3 DNA reads TGTGCCAGCAGAAAGACAGCCCAAGGCACTGAAGCTTTCTTT. Protein: CASRKTAQGTEAFF.

The rearrangement uses TRBV4-1 and TRBJ1-1, with 7 nucleotides matching TRBD1. J was trimmed by 3 bases and V by 4 bases; bases with no gene match: 8. This CDR3 has 15 amino acids. CDR1 is MGHRA, CDR2 YSYEKL, per germline. CDR3 region: CASSRTTGLDTEAFF. In nucleotides, the CDR3 is TGCGCCAGCAGCCGAACGACAGGGTTGGACACTGAAGCTTTCTTT.

This chain joins TRBV5-4 and TRBJ2-7; 10 bases line up with TRBD1. The CDR3 is made up of 15 amino acids. Germline CDR1 and CDR2: SGHNT and YYREEE (reference sequence). The V and J ends lost 3 bases and 6 bases, in that order; junction bases with no gene match: 9. DNA of the CDR3: TGTGCCAGCAGCTCCCCGGGACAGGGGTACGGCGAGCAGTACTTC. Its translation: CASSSPGQGYGEQYF. Full variable domain (outside the CDR3, taken from reference TRBV5-4 and TRBJ2-7): ETGVTQSPTHLIKTRGQQVTLRCSSQSGHNTVSWYQQALGQGPQFIFQYYREEENGRGNFPPRFSGLQFPNYSSELNVNALELDDSALYLCASSSPGQGYGEQYFGPGTRLTVT.

The chain is built from TRBV27 and TRBJ1-5, with D hard to call. V shed 3 bases and J shed 2 bases, with 11 bases lying between them. The CDR3 spans 15 residues. Germline CDR1 is MNHEY and CDR2 is SMNVEV (reference sequence). This chain's CDR3 is CASSFRSPGNQPQHF. CDR3 in DNA: TGTGCCAGCAGTTTCAGGTCCCCGGGCAATCAGCCCCAGCATTTT.

The CDR3 here is CASSLVSYEQYF. For the CDR3, the DNA is TGTGCCAGCAGCTTAGTTAGCTACGAGCAGTACTTC. The rearrangement joins TRBV7-9 to TRBJ2-7; D remains unclear. V was cut by 1 base and J by 3 bases, with 4 bases left in between. There are 12 residues in the CDR3. From germline, CDR1 is SEHNR and CDR2 FQNEAQ (reference sequence).

The V call is TRBV15, the J call TRBJ1-5; no definite D call. CDR3 size: 14 residues. The V gene's germline CDR1 is LNHNV and CDR2 YYDKDF (reference sequence). V was clipped by 0 bases and J by 5 bases, with 8 bases between them. As DNA, the CDR3 is TGTGCCACCAGCAGAGATAGGGTGGATCAGCCCCAGCATTTT. Protein: CATSRDRVDQPQHF. The entire variable domain, with the rest obtained from reference TRBV15 and TRBJ1-5, is as follows: DAMVIQNPRYQVTQFGKPVTLSCSQTLNHNVMYWYQQKSSQAPKLLFHYYDKDFNNEADTPDNFQSRRPNTSFCFLDIRSPGLGDTAMYLCATSRDRVDQPQHFGDGTRLSIL.

V is TRBV10-3 and J is TRBJ2-7; a possible D gene is TRBD1 (6 bases). Germline V gene sequence: CDR1 ENHRY, CDR2 SYGVKD. This CDR3 has 13 residues. V dropped 6 bases and J dropped 0 bases, with 9 bases sitting between them. CDR3 loop: CAIRPTGSYEQYF. The CDR3, as DNA: TGTGCCATCAGGCCGACAGGCTCCTACGAGCAGTACTTC.

This clone was recorded only once. This rearrangement joins TRBV27 to TRBJ1-1, with 8 bases identical to TRBD1. The CDR3 totals 17 residues. Trimming removed 0 bases from V and 0 bases from J; junction bases left unmatched: 6. Per germline, CDR1 MNHEY and CDR2 SMNVEV (reference sequence). The CDR3 DNA reads TGTGCCAGCAGTTTATCCAATCAGGGGGCGGTGAACACTGAAGCTTTCTTT. It yields the protein CASSLSNQGAVNTEAFF.

The chain uses TRBV12-3 or TRBV12-4 and TRBJ2-3, with TRBD1 as a possible D gene (5 bases). The V gene lost 3 bases and the J gene lost 5 bases, with 9 bases spanning the gap. The CDR3 totals 13 residues. The CDR3 nucleotides are TGTGCCAGCAGTTTGGTCCAGGGAGATACGCAGTATTTT. Translated: CASSLVQGDTQYF.

The V gene is TRBV6-5, the J gene TRBJ1-1, with D perhaps matching TRBD1 (6 bases). CDR3 length: 13 residues. Trimming left V 7 bases short and J 1 base short, with 10 bases between. Germline V gene data show CDR1 as MNHEY and CDR2 as SVGAGI. CDR3 coding DNA: TGTGCCAGCACCGGAGGGGGGAACACTGAAGCTTTCTTT. Protein: CASTGGGNTEAFF.

V is TRBV5-1 and J is TRBJ1-6; 7 nucleotides match TRBD1. With 0 bases clipped from V and 14 bases from J, the junction kept 11 bases outside the gene matches. Germline CDR1 is SGHRS and CDR2 is YFSETQ. This CDR3 has 15 amino acids. The CDR3 loop is CASSLGQGLLVALHF. The CDR3 coding sequence is TGCGCCAGCAGCTTGGGACAGGGCCTTTTAGTAGCCCTCCACTTT.

This chain connects TRBV6-5 to TRBJ2-7; tentative D call: TRBD2 (5 bases). V gave up 6 bases and J gave up 0 bases, with 9 bases separating them. The CDR3 extends over 13 amino acids. In germline, CDR1 is MNHEY, CDR2 SVGAGI. Here the CDR3 reads CASRRALSYEQYF. CDR3 coding DNA: TGTGCCAGCAGGAGGGCCCTCTCCTACGAGCAGTACTTC.

The chain links TRBV19 to TRBJ1-5; D remains ambiguous. Trimming removed 6 bases at V and 9 bases at J, with 12 bases between. Germline lookup yields CDR1 LNHDA and CDR2 SQIVND (reference sequence). The CDR3 has 12 residues. The CDR3 here is CASSPRAGPQHF. In DNA, the CDR3 is TGTGCCAGTAGCCCTAGGGCAGGGCCCCAGCATTTT.

The V and J genes are TRBV19 and TRBJ2-2, with 11 bases identical to TRBD1. CDR3 length: 15 amino acids. V gave up 5 bases and J gave up 4 bases; unmatched junction bases: 3. Germline loops: CDR1 LNHDA, CDR2 SQIVND (reference sequence). The CDR3 coding sequence is TGTGCCAGTAGTGGGACAGGGGGTCCCACCGGGGAGCTGTTTTTT. Its translation is CASSGTGGPTGELFF.

CDR3 sequence reads: CASSSKGLAYEQYF. The DNA of the CDR3 is TGTGCCAGCAGTTCTAAGGGGCTAGCCTACGAGCAGTACTTC. V usage is TRBV6-6 and J usage is TRBJ2-7; D might be TRBD1 (5 bases). The CDR3 has 14 residues. Germline values: CDR1 MNHNY, CDR2 SVGAGI (reference sequence). V was cut by 4 bases and J by 2 bases, with 12 bases left in between.